The 25 T cell receptor beta chains listed next were all sequenced from one sample in a study of early T cells in non-severe SARS-CoV-2 infection. TCRdb processed the 5' RACE reads anew with MiXCR; each CDR3 protein has one entry. Found here are more than 20,000 distinct CDR3 sequences, approximately 4.6% of them singletons; the top ten hold roughly 15%. Sequences were obtained from whole blood. These receptors all stem from an adult who was a healthcare worker with PCR-confirmed SARS-CoV-2 infection or an uninfected control (not recorded which).

Only a few counts were recorded for this clonotype. The junction shows a germline mismatch at one end, possibly a read error. This rearrangement joins TRBV7-7 to TRBJ2-2, with D possibly being TRBD2 (5 bases). The CDR3 loop spans 18 amino acids. The germline CDR1 and CDR2 sequences are SSHAT and FNYEAQ (reference sequence). The CDR3 DNA follows: TGTGCTAGCAGCTCCATCGCCCCCGTTGGCGGGCACACCGGGGAGCTGTTTTTT. Residues: CASSSIAPVGGHTGELFF.

At least ten counts were recorded for this clonotype. The CDR3 here is CASSRDRPIYEQYF. The CDR3, as DNA: TGTGCCAGCAGCAGAGACAGGCCCATCTACGAGCAGTACTTC. The genes are TRBV21-1 and TRBJ2-7; the table's D gene call, TRBD1, was not cross checked with the DNA. TRBV21-1 is tagged as a pseudogene. The CDR3 is 14 amino acids.

There are many counts of this clonotype. The chain couples TRBV29-1 to TRBJ2-4; D is tentatively TRBD1 or TRBD2 (5 bases each). The V end was cut by 0 bases, the J end by 9 bases, with 21 bases between. The CDR3 contains 16 residues. CDR1 and CDR2 (germline): SQVTM, ANQGSEA. CDR3 nucleotides: TGCAGCGTTGAAGAGCCGGGGCCACCTAAAGCTTTCATTCAGTACTTC. This translates into CSVEEPGPPKAFIQYF.

Many counts were recorded for this clonotype. The rearrangement joins TRBV11-2 to TRBJ2-3; TRBD1 might be the D (6 bases). CDR1 and CDR2 from the germline V gene are SGHAT and FQNNGV. The CDR3 covers 15 residues. Trimming took 5 bases from V and 1 from J, leaving 13 bases between them. CDR3 DNA: TGTGCCAGCAGCCCCACCACAGGGCGCACAGATACGCAGTATTTT. Translated: CASSPTTGRTDTQYF.

This clonotype came up many times. J is TRBJ2-1 and V is TRBV20-1; tentative D call: TRBD2 (7 bases). Germline CDR1 is DFQATT and CDR2 is SNEGSKA (reference sequence). The CDR3 totals 13 residues. V lost 2 bases and J lost 9, with 14 bases in between. The CDR3 region has the DNA TGCAGTGCTAGATGGGGGCCTAGCGGTGAGCAGTTCTTC. This translates into CSARWGPSGEQFF.

This clonotype was counted ten times or more. The J gene is TRBJ2-2, the V gene TRBV19; the match to TRBD1 covers 10 bases. V dropped 9 bases and J dropped 7; count of bases not matched to a gene: 5. The CDR3 totals 13 residues. The germline CDR1 and CDR2 sequences are LNHDA and SQIVND (reference sequence). The CDR3 region is CASDRGRIGELFF. Here the CDR3 DNA reads TGTGCCAGCGACAGGGGGCGTATCGGGGAGCTGTTTTTT.

The table lists this clonotype with many counts. This chain links TRBV7-3 with TRBJ1-6; a possible D gene is TRBD1 (6 bases). Trimming took 1 base from V and 7 from J, leaving 11 bases between them. The V gene's germline CDR1 is SGHTA and CDR2 FQGTGA. The CDR3 contains 15 residues. The CDR3 nucleotides are TGTGCCAGCAGCTTAAGGGGCAGGGGAAATTCACCCCTCCACTTT. Translated, it gives CASSLRGRGNSPLHF.

This clonotype turned up a few times. The chain recombines TRBV6-5 with TRBJ1-3, with a possible D match to TRBD1 (6 bases). V gave up 6 bases and J gave up 4 bases, with 13 bases separating them. Looked up from germline, CDR1 is MNHEY and CDR2 is SVGAGI. The CDR3 covers 14 residues. The CDR3 bases are TGTGCCAGCAGCCGTGACAGGCGCGGAAACACCATATATTTT. Translating gives CASSRDRRGNTIYF.

The chain recombines TRBV5-4 with TRBJ2-3; 8 positions match TRBD2. V lost 4 bases, J lost 6 bases, and 10 bases stayed unmatched. This CDR3 comprises 15 residues. Germline CDR1 is SGHNT and CDR2 is YYREEE (reference sequence). The CDR3 reads CASSPVAGSADTQYF. As DNA, the CDR3 is TGTGCCAGCAGCCCGGTAGCGGGGTCCGCGGATACGCAGTATTTT.

This clonotype was seen repeatedly, ten times or more. This sequence joins TRBV7-2 and TRBJ2-7; possible D gene TRBD2, 6 bases. Trimming pared 0 bases from V and 7 bases from J, leaving 19 bases between. This CDR3 comprises 16 residues. Germline V gene lookup returns CDR1 SGHTA and CDR2 FQGNSA. The CDR3 DNA is TGTGCCAGCAGCTTAGCGTTCGACTCTCGGGCGGGGGAGCAGTACTTC. Translated: CASSLAFDSRAGEQYF.

This clonotype was seen ten or more times. The chain is built from TRBV7-8 and TRBJ1-2; D may be TRBD1 (5 bases). This CDR3 region has 14 residues. V was shortened by 5 bases and J by 8 bases, with 18 bases between the two germline ends. In germline, CDR1 is SGHVS, CDR2 FQNEAQ. The chain's CDR3 is CASSMTALGRGYTF. In nucleotides, the CDR3 is TGTGCCAGCAGCATGACAGCCTTAGGACGGGGCTACACCTTC. Full variable domain (outside the CDR3, taken from reference TRBV7-8 and TRBJ1-2): GAGVSQSPRYKVAKRGQDVALRCDPISGHVSLFWYQQALGQGPEFLTYFQNEAQLDKSGLPSDRFFAERPEGSVSTLKIQRTQQEDSAVYLCASSMTALGRGYTFGSGTRLTVV.

This clonotype was counted at least ten times. The chain has TRBV3-1 and TRBJ1-3; 8 bases align to TRBD1. The germline V gene has CDR1 LGHDT and CDR2 YNNKEL (reference sequence). The CDR3 loop spans 13 amino acids. V trimming: 10 bases; J trimming: 2 bases; junction bases outside the gene matches: 4. This CDR3 is CATEGQAGNTIYF. For the CDR3, the DNA is TGTGCCACTGAGGGACAGGCTGGAAACACCATATATTTT.

This clonotype was seen ten or more times. This chain joins TRBV15 and TRBJ1-1; the D gene is possibly TRBD1 (6 bases). The V end lost 7 bases, the J end lost 3 bases, and 24 bases lay between the germline ends. The CDR3 contains 17 residues. Germline CDR1 is LNHNV and CDR2 is YYDKDF (reference sequence). The CDR3 reads CATTAGAAGTLDTEAFF. CDR3 nucleotide sequence: TGTGCCACCACAGCGGGGGCGGCAGGGACCCTGGACACTGAAGCTTTCTTT. The full variable domain, rest sourced from reference TRBV15 and TRBJ1-1, is DAMVIQNPRYQVTQFGKPVTLSCSQTLNHNVMYWYQQKSSQAPKLLFHYYDKDFNNEADTPDNFQSRRPNTSFCFLDIRSPGLGDTAMYLCATTAGAAGTLDTEAFFGQGTRLTVV.

This clonotype was seen only a few times. This chain links TRBV7-9 with TRBJ2-3; TRBD2 matches at 8 bases. CDR3 size: 19 residues. Trimming at V came to 8 bases and at J to 0 bases, leaving 19 bases not matched to a gene. CDR1 is SEHNR and CDR2 is FQNEAQ in the germline V gene (reference sequence). The DNA for the CDR3 is TGTGCCAGCGACACTCCAACGGGGGGGAAAAGATCAAGCACAGATACGCAGTATTTT. It translates to CASDTPTGGKRSSTDTQYF.

This clonotype was seen more than once but under ten times. The rearrangement links TRBV14 to TRBJ1-2, with TRBD1 matching over 8 bases. Trimming removed 3 bases from V and 8 bases from J; junction bases left unmatched: 5. This CDR3 has 13 amino acids. The germline CDR1 and CDR2 sequences are SGHDN and FVKESK. The CDR3 bases are TGTGCCAGCAGCCAGGGACAGGCTCACGGCTACACCTTC. Translating gives CASSQGQAHGYTF.

J is TRBJ1-4 and V is TRBV18; D is unresolved. There are 17 residues in the CDR3. The germline CDR1 and CDR2 sequences are KGHSH and LQKENI. The germline V and J ends were trimmed by 2 bases and 4 bases, with 17 bases remaining between them. The CDR3 here is CASSPLGSKTNNEKLFF. In DNA, the CDR3 is TGTGCCAGCTCACCATTAGGCTCGAAGACCAATAATGAAAAACTGTTTTTT.

This clonotype was counted many times. The rearrangement links TRBV2 to TRBJ2-3; 8 bases fit TRBD2. Germline V gene lookup returns CDR1 SNHLY and CDR2 FYNNEI. The CDR3 contains 15 residues. The V gene end was trimmed by 5 bases and the J gene end by 0 bases; junction bases not matched to a gene: 4. The CDR3 nucleotides are TGTGCCAGCAGTTTTACTAGCGGAAGCACAGATACGCAGTATTTT. Translated: CASSFTSGSTDTQYF.

This clonotype was recorded at least ten times. This sequence joins TRBV7-2 and TRBJ1-1; D is unclear. Germline CDR1 is SGHTA and CDR2 is FQGNSA. The CDR3 consists of 15 residues. The V end lost 2 bases, the J end lost 0 bases, and 10 bases lay between the germline ends. The CDR3 region is CASSLLPGMNTEAFF. The CDR3 DNA reads TGTGCCAGCAGCTTATTACCGGGTATGAACACTGAAGCTTTCTTT.

This clonotype was observed at least ten times. The CDR3 sequence: CASSFSGGGTDTQYF. As DNA, the CDR3 is TGTGCCAGCAGCTTTAGCGGGGGAGGCACAGATACGCAGTATTTT. The V call is TRBV7-9, the J call TRBJ2-3, with 9 bases lining up with TRBD2. The CDR3 spans 15 residues. CDR1 and CDR2 from the germline V gene are SEHNR and FQNEAQ (reference sequence). The V and J ends lost 3 bases and 1 base, in that order; junction bases with no gene match: 2.

This clonotype was observed many times. The chain employs TRBV12-3 or TRBV12-4 and TRBJ2-5; a weak D match, TRBD1 (6 bases). V was trimmed by 6 bases and J by 1 base, leaving 9 bases between them. The CDR3 runs 13 residues. The CDR3 sequence: CASRQGAQETQYF. The CDR3 DNA is TGTGCCAGCAGACAGGGTGCCCAAGAGACCCAGTACTTC.

This rearrangement joins TRBV5-1 to TRBJ2-1; no reliable D call. The ends were cut back, 4 bases at V and 0 bases at J, with 11 bases in the middle. This CDR3 contains 15 residues. The V gene's germline CDR1 is SGHRS and CDR2 YFSETQ. Written as DNA, the CDR3 is TGCGCCAGCAGCGAACAGATGAGCTCCTACAATGAGCAGTTCTTC. Protein sequence: CASSEQMSSYNEQFF.

This clonotype was counted at least ten times. CDR3 sequence reads: CASSLVYGEQFF. The CDR3 nucleotides read TGTGCCAGCAGCTTAGTTTATGGTGAGCAGTTCTTC. The chain is built from TRBV7-9 and TRBJ2-1; D is unclear. CDR1 SEHNR and CDR2 FQNEAQ come from the germline V gene (reference sequence). There are 12 residues in the CDR3. The V gene lost 1 base and the J gene lost 9 bases, with 7 bases spanning the gap.

This clonotype was picked up many times. The chain joins TRBV29-1 to TRBJ1-1; TRBD1 is a possible D gene (6 bases). Trimming stripped 4 bases from V and 0 bases from J, with 9 bases between. Germline CDR1 reads SQVTM; CDR2 reads ANQGSEA. This CDR3 has 13 residues. CDR3 region: CSVARDMNTEAFF. Here the CDR3 DNA reads TGCAGCGTTGCGAGGGACATGAACACTGAAGCTTTCTTT.

This clonotype occurred many times. This sequence joins TRBV7-8 and TRBJ1-6; weak D call: TRBD1 (6 bases). Germline V gene lookup returns CDR1 SGHVS and CDR2 FQNEAQ. The CDR3 consists of 16 residues. Trimming removed 5 bases at V and 5 bases at J, with 16 bases between. CDR3 protein: CASSIVQGPHNSPLHF. CDR3 nucleotide sequence: TGTGCCAGCAGCATAGTCCAGGGGCCTCATAATTCACCCCTCCACTTT.

The chain couples TRBV11-1 to TRBJ1-1; weak D call: TRBD1 (6 bases). CDR1 and CDR2 (germline): SGHAT, FQDESV (reference sequence). The CDR3 consists of 14 residues. Between the trimmed V and J ends, which lost 2 bases and 4 bases, there was a span of 11 bases. The CDR3 is CASSLSRTVTEAFF. The CDR3 coding sequence is TGTGCCAGCAGCTTATCTAGGACAGTCACTGAAGCTTTCTTT. The entire variable domain, with the rest obtained from reference TRBV11-1 and TRBJ1-1, is as follows: EAEVAQSPRYKITEKSQAVAFWCDPISGHATLYWYRQILGQGPELLVQFQDESVVDDSQLPKDRFSAERLKGVDSTLKIQPAELGDSAMYLCASSLSRTVTEAFFGQGTRLTVV.